The 19 T cell receptor beta chains in this list originate from one sample, sequenced in a study of Graves' ophthalmopathy and Graves' hyperthyroidism. The authors amplified TCR beta CDR3 regions, and they did so from RNA transcripts for repertoire sequencing. First-round RT-PCR employed HTBI primers, with a second-round multiplex PCR after it. TCRdb re-called the multiplex PCR reads with MiXCR, one entry per CDR3 protein. The sample carries 600,000 to 700,000 distinct CDR3 sequences, under 50% recorded once. The sample comprised peripheral blood. These receptors all stem from an adult man with Graves' ophthalmopathy.

The rearrangement links TRBV5-4 to TRBJ1-1; a possible D gene is TRBD1 (5 bases). Per the germline V gene, CDR1 is SGHNT and CDR2 is YYREEE (reference sequence). The CDR3 has 14 residues. V was shortened by 4 bases and J by 3 bases, with 13 bases between the two germline ends. This CDR3 is CASSPFREYTEAFF. CDR3 nucleotides: TGTGCCAGCAGCCCTTTCAGGGAGTACACTGAAGCTTTCTTT.

The rearrangement links TRBV25-1 to TRBJ1-6, with TRBD1 matching over 7 bases. The junction had 13 bases not matched to a gene; V was cut back by 2 bases and J by 6 bases. CDR3 length: 18 residues. Germline assignment: CDR1 MGHDK and CDR2 SYGVNS. The CDR3 spells CASSEGDDRERPNSPLHF. The DNA of the CDR3 is TGTGCCAGCAGTGAAGGAGATGACAGGGAGAGGCCTAATTCACCCCTCCACTTT.

This clonotype was seen repeatedly, ten times or more. This chain joins TRBV19 and TRBJ1-2; TRBD1 agrees at 7 bases. The CDR3 has 14 residues. With 5 bases clipped from V and 4 bases from J, the junction kept 7 bases outside the gene matches. Germline V gives CDR1 LNHDA, CDR2 SQIVND (reference sequence). The CDR3 region has the DNA TGTGCCAGTAGTTTCCCGACAGGGACCTATGGCTACACCTTC. It specifies CASSFPTGTYGYTF.

The V and J genes are TRBV12-3 or TRBV12-4 and TRBJ1-4; 7 nucleotides line up with TRBD1. Germline trimming cut 4 bases from V and 4 bases from J; bases unmatched to any gene: 6. The CDR3 runs to 15 residues. In DNA form, the CDR3 reads TGTGCCAGCAGTTCTACAGGGGTTCGTAATGAAAAACTGTTTTTT. It translates to CASSSTGVRNEKLFF.

This clonotype was seen a handful of times. This sequence joins TRBV19 and TRBJ1-3, with D possibly being TRBD1 (6 bases). The CDR3 totals 18 residues. In germline, CDR1 is LNHDA, CDR2 SQIVND (reference sequence). Trimming pared 5 bases from V and 3 bases from J, leaving 23 bases between. The CDR3 sequence: CASSREAGGLHSGNTIYF. The CDR3 DNA reads as TGTGCCAGTAGTCGCGAAGCTGGGGGGCTACATAGTGGAAACACCATATATTTT.

In regard to this clonotype: Germline and junction disagree at one end, which may indicate a read error. CDR3 sequence (DNA): TGCGCCAGCAGCTTGGACAGGGGTACACGGTATGGCTACACCTTC. Translated: CASSLDRGTRYGYTF. This chain uses TRBV7-8 with TRBJ1-2; 9 nucleotides match TRBD1. The CDR3 is 15 amino acids. Germline V CDR1 and CDR2: SGHVS, FQNEAQ.

This clonotype was counted many times. The V call is TRBV12-3 or TRBV12-4, the J call TRBJ2-7; D gene uncertain. V lost 3 bases and J lost 3, with 12 bases in between. This CDR3 has 14 residues. This CDR3 is CASSLDAPGYEQYF. DNA for the CDR3: TGTGCCAGCAGTTTGGACGCTCCGGGCTACGAGCAGTACTTC.

The chain joins TRBV7-2 to TRBJ2-5; 12 bases match TRBD2. Unmatched junction bases numbered 4, after V lost 3 bases and J lost 5 bases. There are 15 residues in the CDR3. The germline gives CDR1 SGHTA, CDR2 FQGNSA. As DNA, the CDR3 is TGTGCCAGCAGCTTGACTAGCGGGAGTTGGGAGACCCAGTACTTC. Protein: CASSLTSGSWETQYF.

A few counts support this clonotype. The rearrangement uses TRBV3-1 and TRBJ2-5; 10 bases map to TRBD2. This CDR3 spans 15 amino acids. The trim removed 4 bases at V and 5 bases at J, leaving 7 bases unmatched. Germline V gene data show CDR1 as LGHDT and CDR2 as YNNKEL (reference sequence). This CDR3 reads CASSLGLAPLETQYF. The CDR3 DNA follows: TGTGCCAGCAGCCTGGGACTAGCGCCTTTGGAGACCCAGTACTTC.

The chain recombines TRBV5-1 with TRBJ1-4; D possibly corresponds to TRBD1 (5 bases). The J call is uncertain, as TRBJ2-2 better fits the DNA end. Germline loops: CDR1 SGHRS, CDR2 YFSETQ. This CDR3 is 16 amino acids long. The CDR3 loop is CASSLADSMNTGELFF. Here the CDR3 DNA reads TGCGCCAGCAGCTTGGCTGACAGCATGAACACCGGGGAGCTGTTTTTT.

This clonotype was seen ten or more times. One junction end does not reproduce the germline sequence, and a read error may be involved. The gene calls are TRBV5-1 and TRBJ2-2; perhaps TRBD1 as D (6 bases). The CDR3 runs 13 residues. CDR1 is SGHRS, CDR2 YFSETQ, per germline. The CDR3 spells CASSSQGPGELFF. In DNA form, the CDR3 reads TGTGCCAGCAGCTCACAGGGTCCCGGGGAGCTGTTTTTT.

This clonotype was seen many times. The J gene is TRBJ1-1, the V gene TRBV5-8; a possible D gene is TRBD1 (5 bases). The CDR3 spans 15 residues. CDR1 and CDR2 from the germline V gene are SGHTS and YDEGEE. V lost 0 bases, J lost 3 bases, and 12 bases lay in between. The CDR3 coding sequence is TGTGCCAGCAGCTTGGCCGGGGGACCGGACACTGAAGCTTTCTTT. Protein product: CASSLAGGPDTEAFF.

With respect to this clonotype: Mismatch with germline at one junction end may stem from a read error. The rearrangement uses TRBV10-2 and TRBJ2-7; D is perhaps TRBD1 (5 bases). Germline CDR1 reads WSHSY; CDR2 reads SAAADI. The CDR3 is 16 amino acids. CDR3 bases: TGTGCCAGCAGCCCCGAGAGGATCCAGGGATCCTACGAGCAGTACTTC. Protein: CASSPERIQGSYEQYF.

This clonotype showed up many times. This chain connects TRBV20-1 to TRBJ1-4; possible D gene TRBD1, 6 bases. The CDR3 has 16 residues. V was cut by 0 bases and J by 7 bases, with 18 bases left in between. The germline V gene has CDR1 DFQATT and CDR2 SNEGSKA (reference sequence). CDR3 residues: CSARDPGGRIGEKLFF. Here the CDR3 DNA reads TGCAGTGCTAGAGATCCGGGGGGGCGAATTGGTGAAAAACTGTTTTTT.

This clonotype came up many times. This rearrangement joins TRBV10-3 to TRBJ2-7; 9 bases map to TRBD2. CDR3 length: 13 amino acids. Germline CDR1 ENHRY, CDR2 SYGVKD. After removal of 3 bases from V and 3 bases from J, the junction contained 0 bases not matched to a gene. The CDR3 DNA reads TGTGCCATCAGTGAAGCGGGGGGCTACGAGCAGTACTTC. This encodes CAISEAGGYEQYF.

At least ten counts were recorded for this clonotype. The J gene is TRBJ1-6, the V gene TRBV7-8; D is unclear. Per germline, CDR1 SGHVS and CDR2 FQNEAQ. Trimming took off 5 bases at V and 5 bases at J, with 1 base between the two ends. CDR3 size: 11 residues. This CDR3 is CASSNNSPLHF. For the CDR3, the DNA is TGTGCCAGCAGCAATAATTCACCCCTCCACTTT.

Note on this clonotype: A much larger clone sits a single nucleotide away, making a read error possible. The V gene is TRBV5-1, the J gene TRBJ1-2; D uncertain. Germline lookup yields CDR1 SGHRS and CDR2 YFSETQ. Deletions cut 4 bases from V and 4 bases from J, with 17 bases between. The CDR3 runs 15 residues. The CDR3 region has the DNA TGCGCCAGCAGCCCCCTCGAGGGAGCTAGCTATGGCTACACCTTC. Residues: CASSPLEGASYGYTF.

This clonotype was counted at least ten times. The chain couples TRBV20-1 to TRBJ1-1, with D uncertain. The CDR3 loop spans 13 amino acids. The germline V gene has CDR1 DFQATT and CDR2 SNEGSKA (reference sequence). The V end lost 4 bases, the J end lost 2 bases, and 11 bases lay between the germline ends. The CDR3 is CSAMMTVNTEAFF. The CDR3 DNA sequence: TGCAGTGCTATGATGACGGTAAACACTGAAGCTTTCTTT.

V is TRBV6-5 and J is TRBJ2-7; TRBD2 agrees at 10 bases. This CDR3 contains 15 residues. V lost 9 bases to trimming and J lost 7 bases; unmatched junction nucleotides: 15. CDR1 and CDR2 (germline): MNHEY, SVGAGI. DNA of the CDR3: TGTGCCAGTTCCTCGGCTAGCGGGAGCTATGGGGAGCAGTACTTC. Amino acids: CASSSASGSYGEQYF.